Following are 25 T cell receptor beta chains from one sample sequenced in a study of Graves' ophthalmopathy and Graves' hyperthyroidism. The TCR beta CDR3 regions underwent amplification from RNA transcripts. RT-PCR with HTBI primers came first, then second-round multiplex PCR. TCRdb independently ran MiXCR on the multiplex PCR reads; one entry per CDR3 protein. This sample has roughly 170,000 distinct CDR3 sequences, with 35% to 50% found just once. The sequencing sample was made of peripheral blood. These receptors were collected from a man aged 25-45 years with Graves' ophthalmopathy.

The rearrangement joins TRBV7-8 to TRBJ1-2; weak D call: TRBD1 (5 bases). V was cut by 4 bases and J by 6 bases, with 12 bases left in between. This CDR3 spans 13 amino acids. The V gene's germline CDR1 is SGHVS and CDR2 FQNEAQ. The DNA for the CDR3 is TGTGCCAGCAGCTCCATCGGAGGGGATGGCTACACCTTC. This encodes CASSSIGGDGYTF.

The genes are TRBV12-3 or TRBV12-4 and TRBJ1-2; 7 bases are a match to TRBD1. CDR3 length: 13 residues. V lost 5 bases to trimming and J lost 4 bases; unmatched junction nucleotides: 4. The CDR3 reads CASSRTGSYGYTF. CDR3 nucleotide sequence: TGTGCCAGCAGTCGGACAGGCAGCTATGGCTACACCTTC.

V gene TRBV6-2 or TRBV6-3 combines with J gene TRBJ1-6; the D gene is possibly TRBD1 (5 bases). V was clipped by 7 bases and J by 8 bases, with 18 bases between them. Germline CDR1 and CDR2: MNHEY and SVGEGT. The CDR3 length is 15 residues. As DNA, the CDR3 is TGTGCCAGCACTTTGAGGGGACGGCCGGATTCACCCCTCCACTTT. Amino acid sequence: CASTLRGRPDSPLHF.

The rearrangement links TRBV7-2 to TRBJ1-6; TRBD1 is a possible D gene (6 bases). The CDR3 has 15 amino acids. The germline gives CDR1 SGHTA, CDR2 FQGNSA. V lost 1 base, J lost 6 bases, and 10 bases lay in between. The CDR3 nucleotides read TGTGCCAGCAGCTTAGAGGGCAGGGGTAATTCACCCCTCCACTTT. Its protein is CASSLEGRGNSPLHF.

This clonotype was observed at least ten times. The rearrangement joins TRBV12-3 or TRBV12-4 to TRBJ2-7, with D tentatively TRBD1 (6 bases). The CDR3 runs to 13 residues. V gave up 6 bases and J gave up 6 bases, with 15 bases separating them. CDR3 nucleotide sequence: TGTGCCAGCAGCCGGGACGACAGGTTCGAGCAGTACTTC. Its translation: CASSRDDRFEQYF.

This clonotype was observed at least ten times. The chain combines TRBV28 with TRBJ1-5, with 9 nucleotides matching TRBD1. This CDR3 has 15 residues. Per the germline V gene, CDR1 is MDHEN and CDR2 is SYDVKM. Germline trimming cut 7 bases from V and 4 bases from J; bases unmatched to any gene: 8. DNA for the CDR3: TGTGCCAGCACCGATGGGACAGGGAGGAATCAGCCCCAGCATTTT. The encoded protein is CASTDGTGRNQPQHF.

The genes are TRBV27 and TRBJ2-2, with D possibly matching TRBD1 (5 bases). The germline CDR1 and CDR2 sequences are MNHEY and SMNVEV (reference sequence). The CDR3 spans 15 residues. The V and J ends lost 8 bases and 0 bases respectively, with 13 bases between them. This CDR3 is CASPRQNANTGELFF. Written as DNA, the CDR3 is TGTGCCAGCCCTAGACAGAACGCGAACACCGGGGAGCTGTTTTTT.

The CDR3 reads CASSYFPEATGTEAFF. CDR3 bases: TGTGCCAGCAGTTACTTTCCGGAGGCCACGGGCACTGAAGCTTTCTTT. This chain links TRBV6-5 with TRBJ1-1, with D uncertain. Trimming stripped 1 base from V and 4 bases from J, with 16 bases between. This CDR3 spans 16 amino acids. CDR1 and CDR2 from the germline V gene are MNHEY and SVGAGI.

This clonotype was counted many times. The J gene is TRBJ2-3, the V gene TRBV27, with 7 bases matching TRBD2. In germline, CDR1 is MNHEY, CDR2 SMNVEV (reference sequence). CDR3 length: 13 residues. The V and J ends lost 1 base and 11 bases, in that order; junction bases with no gene match: 6. This chain's CDR3 is CASSLLPQREQYF. The CDR3 nucleotides are TGTGCCAGCAGTTTATTACCCCAGCGGGAGCAGTATTTT.

The sample holds many counts of this clonotype. The CDR3 loop reads CASSKGATSGIQETQYF. DNA of the CDR3: TGTGCCAGCAGCAAGGGGGCGACTAGCGGGATCCAAGAGACCCAGTACTTC. This chain joins TRBV7-3 and TRBJ2-5; 11 nucleotides match TRBD2. Germline V CDR1 and CDR2: SGHTA, FQGTGA. Germline trimming cut 5 bases from V and 1 base from J; bases unmatched to any gene: 9. CDR3 size: 17 residues.

This clonotype was counted ten times or more. The V and J genes are TRBV6-5 and TRBJ1-5; 9 bases match TRBD1. From germline, CDR1 is MNHEY and CDR2 SVGAGI. V was pared by 1 base and J by 5 bases, with 0 bases of the junction left unmatched. CDR3 length: 14 residues. The CDR3 DNA is TGTGCCAGCAGTTACTGGGACAGGGATCAGCCCCAGCATTTT. Translated, it gives CASSYWDRDQPQHF.

This clonotype was counted ten times or more. The chain carries TRBV5-5 and TRBJ1-2, with no clear D. Trimming left V 0 bases short and J 4 bases short, with 10 bases between. Germline values: CDR1 SGHKS, CDR2 YYEKEE (reference sequence). CDR3 length: 14 amino acids. The CDR3 nucleotides are TGTGCCAGCAGCTTGGATGTGGCCGGCTATGGCTACACCTTC. As protein: CASSLDVAGYGYTF.

V usage is TRBV10-3 and J usage is TRBJ1-1, with 8 bases fitting TRBD1. The CDR3 is made up of 13 amino acids. Per the germline V gene, CDR1 is ENHRY and CDR2 is SYGVKD. V trimming: 5 bases; J trimming: 4 bases; junction bases outside the gene matches: 3. CDR3 sequence: CAISSTGATEAFF. CDR3 sequence (DNA): TGTGCCATCAGTTCGACAGGGGCCACTGAAGCTTTCTTT.

Concerning this clonotype itself: This could be a read error, since a much larger clone is one nucleotide away. J is TRBJ2-7 and V is TRBV6-5; D is uncertain. Germline values: CDR1 MNHEY, CDR2 SVGAGI. This CDR3 has 13 amino acids. With 5 bases removed from V and 8 bases from J, the gap between germline ends came to 16 bases. The CDR3 bases are TGTGCCAGCAGTCTATCACGAGATTCAAAGCAGTACTTC. Residues: CASSLSRDSKQYF.

This clonotype was seen at least ten times. One end of the junction is discordant with germline, which a read error may explain. The chain is built from TRBV20-1 and TRBJ1-2; 7 positions agree with TRBD1. The CDR3 consists of 9 residues. Germline V gene data show CDR1 as DFQATT and CDR2 as SNEGSKA (reference sequence). Here the CDR3 DNA reads TGCAGTGCTAGGGCAGGGGGTGTTTTC. Translated, it gives CSARAGGVF.

Only a few counts were recorded for this clonotype. The chain has TRBV12-3 or TRBV12-4 and TRBJ2-5; possibly TRBD1 for D (6 bases). The CDR3 has 15 amino acids. Trimming took 6 bases from V and 1 from J, leaving 15 bases between them. The CDR3 bases are TGTGCCAGCAGCTCTCGAGGACAGCCCCAAGAGACCCAGTACTTC. Its translation is CASSSRGQPQETQYF.

This clonotype has a count of ten or more. V is TRBV27 and J is TRBJ2-7, with TRBD2 matching 8 bases. After removal of 7 bases from V and 0 bases from J, the junction contained 5 bases not matched to a gene. Per the germline V gene, CDR1 is MNHEY and CDR2 is SMNVEV (reference sequence). The CDR3 loop spans 14 amino acids. CDR3 nucleotide sequence: TGTGCCAGCAAACTAGCGGACCTCTCCTACGAGCAGTACTTC. Translated: CASKLADLSYEQYF.

This clonotype showed up many times. The chain uses TRBV7-2 and TRBJ2-7; TRBD2 agrees at 13 bases. Trimming took 6 bases from V and 7 from J; bases not matched to a gene: 6. The germline V gene has CDR1 SGHTA and CDR2 FQGNSA. The length of the CDR3 is 14 residues. This chain's CDR3 is CASRTGTSGTEQYF. The CDR3 DNA reads as TGTGCCAGCAGAACCGGGACTAGCGGGACTGAGCAGTACTTC.

This clonotype was found many times. The chain recombines TRBV30 with TRBJ2-5; 8 bases map to TRBD1. Germline loops: CDR1 GTSNPN, CDR2 SVGIG (reference sequence). J gave up 4 bases and V 5 bases, and 9 bases lay outside the gene matches. The CDR3 covers 14 residues. The CDR3 here is CAWRPGGAAETQYF. The CDR3 DNA follows: TGTGCCTGGCGACCAGGGGGCGCAGCAGAGACCCAGTACTTC.

This clonotype was detected many times. The J gene is TRBJ1-1, the V gene TRBV4-3; D ambiguous. Trimming cost V 4 bases and J 3 bases, with 9 bases left between them. The length of the CDR3 is 13 residues. The germline CDR1 and CDR2 sequences are LGHNA and YSLEER. This chain's CDR3 is CASSRDWDTEAFF. CDR3 nucleotides: TGCGCCAGCAGCCGCGACTGGGACACTGAAGCTTTCTTT.

Only a few counts were recorded for this clonotype. The rearrangement joins TRBV6-1 to TRBJ1-1; the match to TRBD1 covers 7 bases. Per germline, CDR1 MNHNS and CDR2 SASEGT. The V and J ends lost 0 bases and 8 bases, in that order; junction bases with no gene match: 3. There are 13 residues in the CDR3. CDR3 coding DNA: TGTGCCAGCAGTGAAGCGGGAGGGGGCGAAGCTTTCTTT. The encoded protein is CASSEAGGGEAFF.

This chain links TRBV6-5 with TRBJ2-5; D unresolved. Between the trimmed V and J ends, which lost 2 bases and 2 bases, there was a span of 9 bases. The germline V gene has CDR1 MNHEY and CDR2 SVGAGI. The CDR3 has 14 residues. This chain's CDR3 is CASSYVSWQETQYF. The CDR3 nucleotides read TGTGCCAGCAGTTACGTTTCTTGGCAAGAGACCCAGTACTTC.

Ten or more counts support this clonotype. The chain recombines TRBV5-1 with TRBJ2-7; 11 positions match TRBD1. The CDR3 is 16 amino acids. V was pared by 0 bases and J by 3 bases, with 5 bases of the junction left unmatched. The germline CDR1 and CDR2 sequences are SGHRS and YFSETQ. CDR3 nucleotide sequence: TGCGCCAGCAGCTTGGTTGGGACAGGGGGTATCTACGAGCAGTACTTC. As protein: CASSLVGTGGIYEQYF.

The V and J genes are TRBV5-1 and TRBJ1-2; maybe TRBD1 (5 bases). The germline gives CDR1 SGHRS, CDR2 YFSETQ. The germline V and J ends were trimmed by 4 bases and 4 bases, with 17 bases remaining between them. This CDR3 comprises 15 residues. CDR3 sequence (DNA): TGCGCCAGCAGCAAAGGGACTCAGGGTGCCTATGGCTACACCTTC. Its protein is CASSKGTQGAYGYTF.

V usage is TRBV7-2 and J usage is TRBJ2-7; 7 positions match TRBD1. V shed 0 bases and J 2 bases; nucleotides not matched to a gene: 4. Germline CDR1 reads SGHTA; CDR2 reads FQGNSA. The CDR3 sequence is 15 residues long. Written as DNA, the CDR3 is TGTGCCAGCAGCTTAGCCGGGACAGAGGCCTACGAGCAGTACTTC. Translation gives CASSLAGTEAYEQYF.